This T cell receptor beta chain was sequenced for a study of CD8 T cells in Susac syndrome. Study outcomes and limitations: The study acknowledged a relatively small number of individuals in its TCR sequencing and HLA analysis.

In regard to this clonotype: Its target is unknown.

Sequencing of TCR beta, carried out with a high-throughput approach, was applied to CD8+ and CD4+ T cells from the blood. Germline assignment: CDR1 MNHEY and CDR2 SMNVEV (reference sequence). The CDR3 length is 14 residues. Trimming pared 3 bases from V and 8 bases from J, leaving 16 bases between. It was with random hexamers that about 0.45 to 1 ug RNA was reverse transcribed. TCRdb re-derived calls from the immunoSEQ multiplex PCR reads in MiXCR, one entry per CDR3 protein. The sample lists about 440,000 distinct CDR3 sequences, approximately 85% occurring once. This TCR derives from a human donor with multiple sclerosis. Input material: CD8+ T cells from PBMCs. J is TRBJ1-2 and V is TRBV27; tentatively, D is TRBD1 (5 bases). The CDR3 sequence is CASSFGAHGGGYTF. The CDR3 DNA reads TGTGCCAGCAGTTTCGGGGCTCACGGGGGGGGCTACACCTTC.